These T cell receptor beta chains were read from a single sample in a study of T cell repertoires in cytomegalovirus infection. TCRdb fed the reads into MiXCR, producing one record per CDR3 protein. The repertoire holds about 920,000 distinct CDR3 sequences, with approximately 31% as singletons. The antigens for these receptors are not known. The sample here was cultured CD8+ T cells from PBMCs, taken from culture after CMV antigen stimulation. These receptors all stem from a human donor in good health (CMV status not recorded). Some clones in this sample may be carry-over from other donors' samples. The CDR3 runs from the conserved cysteine through the conserved F or W. The order of the fields is V gene, J gene, CDR3 protein.

v_gene: TRBV7-4; j_gene: TRBJ2-1; CDR3aa: CASQGGRYNEQFF
v_gene: TRBV20-1; j_gene: TRBJ2-2; CDR3aa: CSARLRGRNTGELFF
v_gene: TRBV13; j_gene: TRBJ2-1; CDR3aa: CASSYDGNNEQFF
v_gene: TRBV19; j_gene: TRBJ2-6; CDR3aa: CASMGPGGTGANVLTF
v_gene: TRBV14; j_gene: TRBJ1-1; CDR3aa: CVSSRQRNTEAFF
v_gene: TRBV12-5; j_gene: TRBJ2-3; CDR3aa: CASGPTSTDTQYF
v_gene: TRBV24-1; j_gene: TRBJ1-1; CDR3aa: CATSEGGNTEAFF
v_gene: TRBV15; j_gene: TRBJ2-7; CDR3aa: CATSRSRGSYEQYF
v_gene: TRBV28; j_gene: TRBJ1-1; CDR3aa: CASKEGSEAFF
v_gene: TRBV11-2; j_gene: TRBJ2-3; CDR3aa: CASSPRGEITDTQYF
v_gene: TRBV6-5; j_gene: TRBJ1-1; CDR3aa: CASSCSPPDRTVNTEAFF
v_gene: TRBV7-6; j_gene: TRBJ1-1; CDR3aa: CASTPPESMNTEAFF
v_gene: TRBV10-3; j_gene: TRBJ1-3; CDR3aa: CAIRTGGFAGNTIYF
v_gene: TRBV7-9; j_gene: TRBJ2-1; CDR3aa: CANAEGSNEQFF
v_gene: TRBV2; j_gene: TRBJ2-1; CDR3aa: CASSTPMGQGLYNEQFF
v_gene: TRBV7-8; j_gene: TRBJ1-1; CDR3aa: CASSLYGTAEAFF
v_gene: TRBV7-9; j_gene: TRBJ2-2; CDR3aa: CASSLYLTGELFF
v_gene: TRBV7-1; j_gene: TRBJ1-2; CDR3aa: CASGHPQGRLRGYTF
v_gene: TRBV29-1; j_gene: TRBJ2-3; CDR3aa: CSVPLTGTSLTDTQYF
v_gene: TRBV4-3; j_gene: TRBJ2-5; CDR3aa: CASSRTARQGQETQYF
v_gene: TRBV20-1; j_gene: TRBJ1-1; CDR3aa: CSAPSWVNTEAFF
v_gene: TRBV6-5; j_gene: TRBJ2-1; CDR3aa: CASSYSRLEQFF
v_gene: TRBV25-1; j_gene: TRBJ1-2; CDR3aa: CASRSGDGYTF
v_gene: TRBV12-3/TRBV12-4; j_gene: TRBJ2-1; CDR3aa: CASSLSGAEQFF
v_gene: TRBV4-1; j_gene: TRBJ1-6; CDR3aa: CASSQGTGTNSPLHF
v_gene: TRBV27; j_gene: TRBJ2-7; CDR3aa: CASSFAGEQYF
v_gene: TRBV7-6; j_gene: TRBJ2-7; CDR3aa: CASSPTGQGVHEQYF
v_gene: TRBV4-3; j_gene: TRBJ2-1; CDR3aa: CASRQDFAGSSYNEQFF
v_gene: TRBV29-1; j_gene: TRBJ2-7; CDR3aa: CSVRGGSSYEQYF
v_gene: TRBV7-9; j_gene: TRBJ1-2; CDR3aa: CASSHAGQQEGDGYTF
v_gene: TRBV2; j_gene: TRBJ1-1; CDR3aa: CASSGTEGNTEAFF
v_gene: TRBV4-3; j_gene: TRBJ2-3; CDR3aa: CASTHRDRGSGTDTQYF
v_gene: TRBV19; j_gene: TRBJ1-1; CDR3aa: CASKPRDRQNTEAFF
v_gene: TRBV7-9; j_gene: TRBJ2-7; CDR3aa: CASSLFLGGEQYF
v_gene: TRBV7-6; j_gene: TRBJ2-7; CDR3aa: CASSPGTANEQYF
v_gene: TRBV6-2/TRBV6-3; j_gene: TRBJ2-1; CDR3aa: CASSFTTMRGGAQFF
v_gene: TRBV4-3; j_gene: TRBJ2-2; CDR3aa: CASSRSGGGTGELFF